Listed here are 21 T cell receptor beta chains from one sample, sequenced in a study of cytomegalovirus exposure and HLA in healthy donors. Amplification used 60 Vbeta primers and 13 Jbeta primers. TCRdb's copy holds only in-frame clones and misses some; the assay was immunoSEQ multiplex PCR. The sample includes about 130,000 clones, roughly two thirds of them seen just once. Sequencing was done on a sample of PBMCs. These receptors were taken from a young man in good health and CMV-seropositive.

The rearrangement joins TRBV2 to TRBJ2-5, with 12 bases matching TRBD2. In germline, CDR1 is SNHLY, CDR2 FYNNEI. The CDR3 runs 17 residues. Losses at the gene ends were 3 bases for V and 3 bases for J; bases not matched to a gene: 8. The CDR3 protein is CASSDPSGREREETQYF. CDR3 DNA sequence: TGTGCCAGCAGTGACCCTAGCGGGAGGGAGCGGGAAGAGACCCAGTACTTC.

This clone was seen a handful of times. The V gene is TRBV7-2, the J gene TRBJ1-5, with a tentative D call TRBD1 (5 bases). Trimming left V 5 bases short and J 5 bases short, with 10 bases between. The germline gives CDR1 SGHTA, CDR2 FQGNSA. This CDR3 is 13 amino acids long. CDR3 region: CASSLGHYQPQHF. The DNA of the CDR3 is TGTGCCAGCAGCCTAGGACATTATCAGCCCCAGCATTTT.

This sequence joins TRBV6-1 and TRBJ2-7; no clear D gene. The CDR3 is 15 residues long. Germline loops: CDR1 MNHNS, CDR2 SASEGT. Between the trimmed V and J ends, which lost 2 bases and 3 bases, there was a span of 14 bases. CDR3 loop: CASSELIGFGYEQYF. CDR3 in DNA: TGTGCCAGCAGTGAATTGATCGGGTTCGGCTACGAGCAGTACTTC.

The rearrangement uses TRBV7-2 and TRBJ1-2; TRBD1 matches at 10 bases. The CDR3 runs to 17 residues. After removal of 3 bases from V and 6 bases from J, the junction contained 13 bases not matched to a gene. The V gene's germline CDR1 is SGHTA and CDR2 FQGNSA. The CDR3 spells CASSLLGTGANGDGYTF. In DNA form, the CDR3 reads TGTGCCAGCAGCTTGTTAGGGACAGGGGCTAACGGGGATGGCTACACCTTC.

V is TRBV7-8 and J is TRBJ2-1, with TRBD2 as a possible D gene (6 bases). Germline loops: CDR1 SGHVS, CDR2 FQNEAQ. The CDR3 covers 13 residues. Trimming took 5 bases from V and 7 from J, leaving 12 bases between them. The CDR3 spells CASSPGSWNEQFF. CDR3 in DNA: TGTGCCAGCAGCCCCGGGAGTTGGAATGAGCAGTTCTTC.

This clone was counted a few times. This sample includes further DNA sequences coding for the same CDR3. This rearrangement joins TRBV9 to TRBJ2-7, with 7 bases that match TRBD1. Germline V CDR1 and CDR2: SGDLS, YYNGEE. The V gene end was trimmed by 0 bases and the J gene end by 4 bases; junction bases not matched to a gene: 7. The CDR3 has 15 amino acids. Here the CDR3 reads CASSVGAGGGYEQYF. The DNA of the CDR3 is TGTGCCAGCAGCGTAGGCGCAGGGGGTGGATACGAGCAGTACTTC.

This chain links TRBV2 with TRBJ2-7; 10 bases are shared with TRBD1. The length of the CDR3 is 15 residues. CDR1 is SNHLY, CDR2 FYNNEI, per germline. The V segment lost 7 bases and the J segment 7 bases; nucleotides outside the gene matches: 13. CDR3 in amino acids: CASIGRGTGVGEQYF. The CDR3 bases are TGTGCCAGCATAGGTAGAGGGACAGGGGTTGGGGAGCAGTACTTC.

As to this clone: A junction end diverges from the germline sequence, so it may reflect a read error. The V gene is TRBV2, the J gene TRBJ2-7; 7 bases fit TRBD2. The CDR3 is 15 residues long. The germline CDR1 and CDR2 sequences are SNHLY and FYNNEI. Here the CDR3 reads CASREVGTNSYEQYF. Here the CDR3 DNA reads TGTGCCAGCAGGGAAGTTGGGACTAACTCCTACGAGCAGTACTTC.

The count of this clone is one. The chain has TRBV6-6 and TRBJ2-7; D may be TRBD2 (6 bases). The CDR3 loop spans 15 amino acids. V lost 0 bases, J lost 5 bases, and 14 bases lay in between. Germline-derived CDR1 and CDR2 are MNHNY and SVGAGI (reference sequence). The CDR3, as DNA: TGTGCCAGCAGTTACTCGAAAGAAAGGAGGGACGAGCAGTACTTC. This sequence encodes CASSYSKERRDEQYF.

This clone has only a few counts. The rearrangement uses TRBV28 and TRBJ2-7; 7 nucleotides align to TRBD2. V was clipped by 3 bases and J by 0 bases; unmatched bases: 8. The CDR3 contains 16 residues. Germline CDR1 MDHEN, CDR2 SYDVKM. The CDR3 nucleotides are TGTGCCAGCAGTTTTGAGGGGCGCGGGAGCTCCTACGAGCAGTACTTC. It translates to CASSFEGRGSSYEQYF.

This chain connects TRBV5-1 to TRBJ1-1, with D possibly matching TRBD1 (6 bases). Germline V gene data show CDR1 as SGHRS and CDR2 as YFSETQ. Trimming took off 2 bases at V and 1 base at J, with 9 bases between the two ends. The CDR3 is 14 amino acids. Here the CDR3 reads CASSLGQKNTEAFF. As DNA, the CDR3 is TGCGCCAGCAGCTTAGGACAGAAGAACACTGAAGCTTTCTTT.

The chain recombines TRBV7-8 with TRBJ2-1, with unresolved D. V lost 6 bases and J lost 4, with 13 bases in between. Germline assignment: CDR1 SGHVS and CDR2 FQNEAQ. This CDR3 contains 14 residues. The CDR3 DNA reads TGTGCCAGCAGACAAGCGACTGGTTACAATGAGCAGTTCTTC. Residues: CASRQATGYNEQFF.

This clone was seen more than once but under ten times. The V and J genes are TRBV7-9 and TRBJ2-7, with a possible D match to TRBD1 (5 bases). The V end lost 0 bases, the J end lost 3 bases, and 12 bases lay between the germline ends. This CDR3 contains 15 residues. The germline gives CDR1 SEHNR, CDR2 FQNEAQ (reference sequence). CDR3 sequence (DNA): TGTGCCAGCAGCTTAGCGGGGCGGACCGGCTACGAGCAGTACTTC. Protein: CASSLAGRTGYEQYF.

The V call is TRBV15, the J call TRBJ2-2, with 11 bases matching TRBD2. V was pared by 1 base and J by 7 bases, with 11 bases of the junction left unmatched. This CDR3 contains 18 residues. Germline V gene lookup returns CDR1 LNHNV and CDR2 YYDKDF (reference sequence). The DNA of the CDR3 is TGTGCCACCAGCAGAGGTCTGACTAGCGGGACTGAGGGCGGGGAGCTGTTTTTT. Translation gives CATSRGLTSGTEGGELFF.

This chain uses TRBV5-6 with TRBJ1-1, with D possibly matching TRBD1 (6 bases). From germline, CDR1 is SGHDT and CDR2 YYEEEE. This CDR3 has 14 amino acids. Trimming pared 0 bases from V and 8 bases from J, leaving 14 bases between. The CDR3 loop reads CASSLAPTGREAFF. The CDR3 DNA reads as TGTGCCAGCAGCTTGGCCCCGACAGGCCGCGAAGCTTTCTTT.

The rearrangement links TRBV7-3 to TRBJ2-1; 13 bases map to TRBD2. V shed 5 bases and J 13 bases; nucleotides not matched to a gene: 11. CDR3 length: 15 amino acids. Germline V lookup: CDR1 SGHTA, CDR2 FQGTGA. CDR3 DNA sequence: TGTGCCAGCAGCCCACTTGGGACTAGCGGGAATGTCCAGTTCTTC. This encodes CASSPLGTSGNVQFF.

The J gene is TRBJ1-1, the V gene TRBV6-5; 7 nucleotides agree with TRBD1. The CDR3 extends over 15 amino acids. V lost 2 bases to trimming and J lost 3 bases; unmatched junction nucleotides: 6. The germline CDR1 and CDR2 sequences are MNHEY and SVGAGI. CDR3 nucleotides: TGTGCCAGCAGTTACAGGGGGCTAGTTGACACTGAAGCTTTCTTT. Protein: CASSYRGLVDTEAFF.

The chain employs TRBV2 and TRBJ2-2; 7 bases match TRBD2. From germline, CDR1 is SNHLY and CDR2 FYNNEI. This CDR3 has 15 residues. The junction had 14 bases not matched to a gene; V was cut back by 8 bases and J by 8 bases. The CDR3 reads CASGREGMGVGELFF. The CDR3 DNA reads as TGTGCCAGCGGAAGGGAGGGGATGGGGGTAGGGGAGCTGTTTTTT.

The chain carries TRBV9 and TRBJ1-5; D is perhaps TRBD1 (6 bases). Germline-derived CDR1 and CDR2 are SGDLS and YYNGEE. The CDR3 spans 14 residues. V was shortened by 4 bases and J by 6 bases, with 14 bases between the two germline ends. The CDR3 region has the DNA TGTGCCAGCAGCCCCACAGGGTACGTTCAGCCCCAGCATTTT. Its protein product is CASSPTGYVQPQHF. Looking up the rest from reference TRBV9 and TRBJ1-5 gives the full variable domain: DSGVTQTPKHLITATGQRVTLRCSPRSGDLSVYWYQQSLDQGLQFLIQYYNGEERAKGNILERFSAQQFPDLHSELNLSSLELGDSALYFCASSPTGYVQPQHFGDGTRLSIL.

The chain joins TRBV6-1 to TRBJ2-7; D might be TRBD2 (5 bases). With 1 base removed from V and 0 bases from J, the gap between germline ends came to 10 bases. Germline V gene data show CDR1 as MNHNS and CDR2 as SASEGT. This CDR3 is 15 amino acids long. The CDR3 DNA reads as TGTGCCAGCAGTGAAGAGGCGGGCAGCTCCTACGAGCAGTACTTC. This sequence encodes CASSEEAGSSYEQYF.

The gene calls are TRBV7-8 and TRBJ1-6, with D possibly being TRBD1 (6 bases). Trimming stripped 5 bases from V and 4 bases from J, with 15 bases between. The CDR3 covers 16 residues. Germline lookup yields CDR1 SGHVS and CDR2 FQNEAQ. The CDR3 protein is CASSRYRDIYNSPLHF. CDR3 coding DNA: TGTGCCAGCAGCAGGTACCGGGACATATATAATTCACCCCTCCACTTT.